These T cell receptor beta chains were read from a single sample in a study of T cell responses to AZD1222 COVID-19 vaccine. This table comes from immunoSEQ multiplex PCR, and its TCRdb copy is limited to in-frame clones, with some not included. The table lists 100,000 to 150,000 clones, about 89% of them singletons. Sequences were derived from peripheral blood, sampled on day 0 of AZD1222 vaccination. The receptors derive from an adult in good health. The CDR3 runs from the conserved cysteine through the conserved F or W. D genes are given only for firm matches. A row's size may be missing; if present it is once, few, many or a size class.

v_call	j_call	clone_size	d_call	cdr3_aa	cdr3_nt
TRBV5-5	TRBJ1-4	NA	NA	CASSLQHSEKLFF	TGTGCCAGCAGCTTGCAACACTCGGAAAAACTGTTTTTT
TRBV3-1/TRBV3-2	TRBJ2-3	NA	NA	CASSRTFLSTDTQYF	TGTGCCAGCAGCCGGACTTTCCTTAGCACAGATACGCAGTATTTT
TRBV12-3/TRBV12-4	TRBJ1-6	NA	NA	CASRVPYSPLHF	TGTGCCAGCAGAGTACCCTATTCACCCCTCCACTTT
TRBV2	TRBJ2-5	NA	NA	CASSRDSTWQRGETQYF	TGTGCCAGCTCCCGGGACTCTACTTGGCAACGTGGAGAGACCCAGTACTTC
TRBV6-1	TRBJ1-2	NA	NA	CASSERTGARGYTF	TGTGCCAGCAGTGAGAGGACGGGGGCGAGAGGCTACACCTTC
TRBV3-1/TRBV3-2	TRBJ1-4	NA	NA	CASSQETFRLFF	TGTGCCAGCAGCCAAGAGACCTTCCGTCTGTTTTTT
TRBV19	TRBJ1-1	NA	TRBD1	CASDDRAEAFF	TGTGCCAGTGACGACAGGGCTGAAGCTTTCTTT
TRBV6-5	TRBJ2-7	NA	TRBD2	CASWREGGGEQYF	TGTGCCAGCTGGCGGGAGGGAGGGGGCGAGCAGTACTTC
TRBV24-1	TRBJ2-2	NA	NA	CATSDLYTGELFF	TGTGCCACCAGTGACCTTTACACCGGGGAGCTGTTTTTT
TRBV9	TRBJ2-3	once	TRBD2	CASSARAGVATDTQYF	TGTGCCAGCAGCGCCCGAGCGGGAGTCGCGACAGATACGCAGTATTTT
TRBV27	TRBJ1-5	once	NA	CASSRLSQGQPQHF	TGTGCCAGCAGTAGACTCTCCCAGGGGCAGCCCCAGCATTTT
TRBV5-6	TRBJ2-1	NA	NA	CASSGGRDNEQFF	TGTGCCAGCAGCGGGGGGCGGGACAATGAGCAGTTCTTC
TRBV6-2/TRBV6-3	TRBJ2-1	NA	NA	CASSFAGARGEQFF	TGTGCCAGCAGTTTCGCGGGGGCCAGGGGTGAGCAGTTCTTC
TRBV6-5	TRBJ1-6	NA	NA	CASSYFRTANSPLHF	TGTGCCAGCAGTTACTTTAGGACAGCTAATTCACCCCTCCACTTT
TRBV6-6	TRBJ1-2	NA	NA	CASSYTFYGYTF	TGTGCCAGCAGTTACACGTTCTATGGCTACACCTTC
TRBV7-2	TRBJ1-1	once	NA	CASSASRRGSEAFF	TGTGCCAGCAGCGCAAGTCGGCGGGGGTCTGAAGCTTTCTTT
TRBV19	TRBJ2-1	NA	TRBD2	CASSIGLAGSNGQFF	TGTGCCAGTAGTATCGGACTAGCGGGTTCGAATGGGCAGTTCTTC
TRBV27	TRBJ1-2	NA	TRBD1	CASRRTGGLANYGYTF	TGTGCCAGCAGGAGGACAGGGGGACTAGCTAACTATGGCTACACCTTC
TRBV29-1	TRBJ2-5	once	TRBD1	CSVVGGVRETQYF	TGCAGCGTTGTAGGGGGCGTAAGAGAGACCCAGTACTTC
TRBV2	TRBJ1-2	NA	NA	CASSEASTGRYGYTF	TGTGCCAGCAGTGAAGCTTCGACAGGTCGCTATGGCTACACCTTC
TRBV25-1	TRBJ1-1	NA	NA	CASNETALNTEAFF	TGTGCCAGCAACGAGACAGCTTTGAACACTGAAGCTTTCTTT
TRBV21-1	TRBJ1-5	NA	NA	CASSIDRGQGNQPQHF	TGTGCCAGCAGCATAGACAGGGGCCAGGGCAATCAGCCCCAGCATTTT
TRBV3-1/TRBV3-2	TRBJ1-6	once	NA	CASSQDPPGSWNNSPLHF	TGTGCCAGCAGCCAAGATCCCCCGGGATCCTGGAATAATTCACCCCTCCACTTT
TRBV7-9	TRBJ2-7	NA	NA	CASSLDYYEQYF	TGTGCCAGCAGCTTAGATTACTACGAGCAGTACTTC
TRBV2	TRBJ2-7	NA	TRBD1	CASSETGDRVDEQYF	TGTGCCAGCAGTGAAACCGGGGACAGGGTAGACGAGCAGTACTTC
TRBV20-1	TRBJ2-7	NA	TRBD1	CSARRDREYF	TGCAGTGCTAGAAGGGACAGGGAGTACTTC
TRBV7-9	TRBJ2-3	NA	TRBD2	CASRKSSGGSTDTQYF	TGTGCCAGCAGAAAATCTAGCGGGGGCAGCACAGATACGCAGTATTTT
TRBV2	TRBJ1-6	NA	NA	CASSEDHGYSPLHF	TGTGCCAGCAGTGAAGATCACGGTTATTCACCCCTCCACTTT
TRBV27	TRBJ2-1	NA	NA	CASSLLRDTGSEQFF	TGTGCCAGCAGCCTACTCCGGGACACAGGGAGTGAGCAGTTCTTC
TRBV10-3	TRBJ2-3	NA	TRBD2	CAISDVGTSELDTQYF	TGTGCCATCAGTGACGTCGGGACTAGTGAATTAGATACGCAGTATTTT
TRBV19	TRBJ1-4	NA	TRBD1	CASSPGTGGSNEKLFF	TGTGCCAGTAGTCCCGGGACAGGGGGGAGTAATGAAAAACTGTTTTTT
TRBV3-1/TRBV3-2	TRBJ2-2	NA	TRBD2	CASRRTSGRVTGELFF	TGTGCCAGCAGGCGGACTAGCGGGAGGGTAACCGGGGAGCTGTTTTTT
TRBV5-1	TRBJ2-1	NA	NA	CASSLNFYNEQFF	TGCGCCAGCAGCTTGAACTTTTACAATGAGCAGTTCTTC
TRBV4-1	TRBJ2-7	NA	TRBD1	CASSLDRALEQYF	TGCGCCAGCAGCCTCGACAGGGCACTCGAGCAGTACTTC
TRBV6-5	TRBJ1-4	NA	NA	CASSPPGQDNEKLFF	TGTGCCAGCAGTCCCCCGGGACAAGATAATGAAAAACTGTTTTTT
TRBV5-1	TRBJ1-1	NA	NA	CASSPSGYEAFF	TGCGCCAGCAGCCCGTCGGGGTACGAAGCTTTCTTT
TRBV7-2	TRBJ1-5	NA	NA	CASSTGVAQPQHF	TGTGCCAGCAGCACGGGAGTGGCTCAGCCCCAGCATTTT
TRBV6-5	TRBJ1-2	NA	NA	CARSSEVGYGYTF	TGTGCCAGATCCTCCGAGGTCGGCTATGGCTACACCTTC
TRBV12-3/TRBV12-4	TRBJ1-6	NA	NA	CASSSEYNSPLHF	TGTGCCAGCAGTAGCGAATATAATTCACCCCTCCACTTT
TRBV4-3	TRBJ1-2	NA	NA	CASSPNRDAVGGYTF	TGCGCCAGCAGCCCAAACAGGGACGCGGTAGGTGGCTACACCTTC
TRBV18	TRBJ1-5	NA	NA	CASSAELSNQPQHF	TGTGCCAGCTCGGCGGAACTTAGCAATCAGCCCCAGCATTTT
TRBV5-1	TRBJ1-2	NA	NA	CASSLEGNSALYGYTF	TGCGCCAGCAGCTTGGAAGGCAATTCCGCTTTATACGGCTACACCTTC
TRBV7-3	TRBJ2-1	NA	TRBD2	CASSLGLGDYNEQFF	TGTGCCAGCAGCTTGGGACTAGGGGACTACAATGAGCAGTTCTTC
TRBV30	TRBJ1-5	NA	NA	CAWSVTYRDPQHF	TGTGCCTGGAGTGTCACTTACAGGGACCCCCAGCATTTT
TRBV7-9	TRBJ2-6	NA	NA	CAAAQASGANVLTF	TGTGCCGCGGCACAGGCTTCTGGGGCCAACGTCCTGACTTTC